This T cell receptor beta chain was sequenced in a study of T cell responses to AZD1222 COVID-19 vaccine. There are 14 residues in the CDR3. The V gene's germline CDR1 is MNHEY and CDR2 SVGAGI. V was trimmed by 6 bases and J by 2 bases, leaving 11 bases between them. Repertoires were generated with immunoSEQ multiplex PCR, while TCRdb's copy carries only in-frame clones and drops some. The sample has more than 95,000 clones; 89% are singletons. This clonotype was sampled from an adult in good health. The chain couples TRBV6-5 to TRBJ1-5; no firm D call. Sequenced here: peripheral blood, sampled on day 0 of AZD1222 vaccination. The CDR3 sequence is CASRDPVGNQPQHF. DNA for the CDR3: TGTGCCAGCAGGGACCCAGTGGGCAATCAGCCCCAGCATTTT.